One and the same sample provided the 7 T cell receptor beta chains below, sequenced in a study of molecular identifiers for immune sequencing clone quantification listed by TCRdb under 2018. Library construction relied on PCR. Sequencing took place on an Illumina HiSeq 4000. TCRdb's own reprocessing of the public reads used fastp at Q25 and MiXCR and kept productive beta chains. Each entry merges the rows of one CDR3 protein and shows their most common DNA and genes. This sample has 60,000 to 70,000 distinct CDR3 sequences in its table, and 17% of those were observed once. The ten most abundant clones make up 1.3% to 1.5% of the sample. The source material was naive CD8+ T cells from blood, with Jurkat cell RNA spiked in. The cell subset or site label, read with the paper, signifies: FACS-sorted CD8+CD4-CCR7+CD45RA+ naive T cells. These receptor sequences come from a human donor in good health. Some libraries in this study had Jurkat cell RNA spiked in.

This clonotype was seen ten or more times. This chain connects TRBV7-9 to TRBJ2-3, with 9 bases identical to TRBD2. This CDR3 has 17 residues. Germline V gene sequence: CDR1 SEHNR, CDR2 FQNEAQ (reference sequence). Trimming at V came to 1 base and at J to 4 bases, leaving 9 bases not matched to a gene. In nucleotides, the CDR3 is TGTGCCAGCAGCTTAGGTATTGCGGGAGGGCCCGCAGATACGCAGTATTTT. Its translation: CASSLGIAGGPADTQYF.

This clonotype has ten or more counts. J is TRBJ2-5 and V is TRBV6-5; TRBD2 might be the D (6 bases). V was shortened by 6 bases and J by 1 base, with 9 bases between the two germline ends. This CDR3 is 13 amino acids long. Germline V CDR1 and CDR2: MNHEY, SVGAGI. CDR3 nucleotide sequence: TGTGCCAGCAGCCCGCGGGGCCAAGAGACCCAGTACTTC. Translation: CASSPRGQETQYF.

Notes on this clonotype: This may arise from a read error, as a much more abundant clone is one base away. The genes are TRBV29-1 and TRBJ1-1, with 9 positions matching TRBD1. The trim removed 7 bases at V and 4 bases at J, leaving 4 bases unmatched. Germline V gives CDR1 SQVTM, CDR2 ANQGSEA. The CDR3 is 12 amino acids. CDR3 bases: TGCAGCGGAACAGGGGGCCTCACTGAAGCTTTCTTT. Protein: CSGTGGLTEAFF.

This clonotype was observed at least ten times. The genes are TRBV20-1 and TRBJ2-7; the D is unclear. The germline CDR1 and CDR2 sequences are DFQATT and SNEGSKA (reference sequence). The CDR3 spans 13 residues. V lost 0 bases, J lost 0 bases, and 6 bases lay in between. CDR3: CSARETTSYEQYF. CDR3 DNA: TGCAGTGCTAGAGAAACTACCTCCTACGAGCAGTACTTC.

In this sample, this clonotype turned up many times. CDR3 sequence (DNA): TGCGCCAGCAGCCAAGAGGTCCTAGCGGGAGTTCGCACAGATACGCAGTATTTT. Its protein is CASSQEVLAGVRTDTQYF. This chain connects TRBV4-1 to TRBJ2-3; TRBD2 matches 10 bases. The CDR3 extends over 18 amino acids. The V segment lost 0 bases and the J segment 1 base; nucleotides outside the gene matches: 7. Germline CDR1 and CDR2: MGHRA and YSYEKL.

This clonotype was detected ten times or more. The rearrangement links TRBV20-1 to TRBJ2-3, with 9 bases lining up with TRBD2. The CDR3 contains 18 residues. Germline V lookup: CDR1 DFQATT, CDR2 SNEGSKA (reference sequence). V dropped 3 bases and J dropped 4; count of bases not matched to a gene: 17. DNA for the CDR3: TGCAGTGCTAGCCTTGTTTCTGGCGGGAGGGATCCGTCAGATACGCAGTATTTT. Translation gives CSASLVSGGRDPSDTQYF.

This clonotype was picked up many times. This chain links TRBV20-1 with TRBJ2-3; TRBD2 is a possible D gene (5 bases). This CDR3 contains 15 residues. V lost 8 bases and J 2 bases, leaving 20 bases between the germline ends. Germline CDR1 reads DFQATT; CDR2 reads SNEGSKA (reference sequence). In DNA form, the CDR3 reads TGCAGTTCTCGCCGCCGGACTCAGAACACAGATACGCAGTATTTT. Translating gives CSSRRRTQNTDTQYF.